These T cell receptor beta chains were read from a single sample in a study of TIL therapy for anti-PD-1-resistant metastatic lung cancer. The repertoire was sequenced with immunoSEQ multiplex PCR; TCRdb's copy has only in-frame clones and lacks some. The sample holds approximately 47,000 clones, 65% to 90% seen once. Source: blood, taken at baseline. These receptors originate from a person aged 25 to 85 with non-small cell lung cancer. The CDR3 runs from the conserved cysteine through the conserved F or W. Fields, in order: clone size, V gene, J gene, D gene, CDR3 length, CDR3 protein, CDR3 DNA. The D gene is left open where the match is weak. Expanded clones get a size class; other rows say once, few or many, or leave the size out.

size: -
V: TRBV6-5
J: TRBJ2-1
D: -
length: 15
CDR3: CASSFRQESYNEQFF
DNA: TGTGCCAGCAGTTTCCGACAGGAGTCCTACAATGAGCAGTTCTTC

size: -
V: TRBV7-2
J: TRBJ2-1
D: -
length: 15
CDR3: CASSPGGLIPNEQFF
DNA: TGTGCCAGCAGCCCTGGAGGGCTAATCCCCAATGAGCAGTTCTTC

size: -
V: TRBV28
J: TRBJ1-6
D: TRBD1
length: 16
CDR3: CASSYRDRAQSSPLHF
DNA: TGTGCCAGCAGCTACCGGGACAGGGCCCAGAGTTCACCCCTCCACTTT

size: -
V: TRBV5-1
J: TRBJ2-5
D: TRBD1
length: 15
CDR3: CASSGTGIPEETQYF
DNA: TGCGCCAGCTCCGGGACAGGGATACCGGAGGAGACCCAGTACTTC

size: -
V: TRBV30
J: TRBJ2-3
D: -
length: 12
CDR3: CAWSESGDTQYF
DNA: TGTGCCTGGAGTGAGAGTGGAGATACGCAGTATTTT

size: -
V: TRBV5-1
J: TRBJ2-7
D: -
length: 13
CDR3: CASSLAGSYEQYF
DNA: TGCGCCAGCAGCTTGGCCGGCAGCTACGAGCAGTACTTC

size: -
V: TRBV5-1
J: TRBJ2-2
D: TRBD1
length: 17
CDR3: CASSPRDSPAETGELFF
DNA: TGCGCCAGCAGCCCAAGGGACAGCCCGGCGGAGACCGGGGAGCTGTTTTTT

size: -
V: TRBV18
J: TRBJ2-5
D: TRBD1
length: 15
CDR3: CASSPPSGGQETQYF
DNA: TGTGCCAGCTCACCACCGTCAGGGGGCCAAGAGACCCAGTACTTC

size: -
V: TRBV12-3/TRBV12-4
J: TRBJ1-5
D: -
length: 13
CDR3: CASTQGGTQPQHF
DNA: TGTGCCAGCACCCAGGGAGGGACGCAGCCCCAGCATTTT

size: -
V: TRBV6-2/TRBV6-3
J: TRBJ2-3
D: TRBD2
length: 16
CDR3: CASSSLAGGSTDTQYF
DNA: TGTGCCAGCAGTTCACTAGCGGGAGGATCCACAGATACGCAGTATTTT

size: -
V: TRBV7-3
J: TRBJ2-1
D: TRBD2
length: 16
CDR3: CASSSTGTSGRGEQFF
DNA: TGTGCCAGCAGCTCAACCGGGACTAGCGGGAGAGGTGAGCAGTTCTTC

size: -
V: TRBV16
J: TRBJ2-5
D: -
length: 17
CDR3: CASSQSRAGTYQETQYF
DNA: TGTGCCAGCAGCCAATCGCGGGCAGGGACATACCAAGAGACCCAGTACTTC

size: -
V: TRBV12-3/TRBV12-4
J: TRBJ2-7
D: -
length: 12
CDR3: CASSFQGYEQYF
DNA: TGTGCCAGCAGTTTCCAGGGCTACGAGCAGTACTTC

size: -
V: TRBV2
J: TRBJ2-5
D: TRBD2
length: 18
CDR3: CASIPLGLAGGPRETQYF
DNA: TGTGCCAGCATTCCTCTCGGGCTAGCGGGGGGGCCGAGGGAGACCCAGTACTTC

size: -
V: TRBV19
J: TRBJ2-5
D: TRBD2
length: 16
CDR3: CASSTRLAGVQETQYF
DNA: TGTGCCAGTAGTACTAGACTAGCGGGGGTACAAGAGACCCAGTACTTC

size: -
V: TRBV4-3
J: TRBJ2-1
D: -
length: 16
CDR3: CASSQDMVGVYAEQFF
DNA: TGCGCCAGCAGCCAAGATATGGTTGGGGTCTACGCTGAGCAGTTCTTC

size: -
V: TRBV7-8
J: TRBJ1-2
D: -
length: 15
CDR3: CASSLVTGPPYGYTF
DNA: TGTGCCAGCAGCTTAGTCACGGGGCCCCCTTATGGCTACACCTTC

size: -
V: TRBV15
J: TRBJ2-7
D: -
length: 16
CDR3: CATSRAKIGTFYEQYF
DNA: TGTGCCACCAGCAGAGCTAAAATAGGGACTTTCTACGAGCAGTACTTC

size: -
V: TRBV20-1
J: TRBJ1-1
D: TRBD1
length: 11
CDR3: CSMDRGPEAFF
DNA: TGCAGTATGGACAGGGGTCCTGAAGCTTTCTTT

size: -
V: TRBV7-8
J: TRBJ2-5
D: -
length: 14
CDR3: CASSLARRFETQYF
DNA: TGTGCCAGCAGCTTAGCACGAAGGTTTGAGACCCAGTACTTC

size: few
V: TRBV25-1
J: TRBJ1-3
D: -
length: 17
CDR3: CASSEPALGRAGNTIYF
DNA: TGTGCCAGCAGTGAACCCGCATTGGGCAGGGCTGGAAACACCATATATTTT

size: -
V: TRBV6-2/TRBV6-3
J: TRBJ2-1
D: TRBD1
length: 14
CDR3: CASSYQHRGWEQFF
DNA: TGTGCCAGCAGTTACCAACACAGGGGCTGGGAGCAGTTCTTC

size: -
V: TRBV28
J: TRBJ1-1
D: -
length: 11
CDR3: CASSFDRRDYF
DNA: TGTGCCAGCAGTTTCGATCGGCGGGATTACTTT

size: -
V: TRBV7-2
J: TRBJ1-6
D: -
length: 15
CDR3: CASTPTPNYNSPLHF
DNA: TGTGCCAGCACCCCGACCCCTAACTATAATTCACCCCTCCACTTT

size: -
V: TRBV7-9
J: TRBJ2-7
D: TRBD2
length: 16
CDR3: CASSLARLAGTDEQYF
DNA: TGTGCCAGCAGCTTAGCGAGGCTAGCGGGGACAGACGAGCAGTACTTC

size: once
V: TRBV11-2
J: TRBJ2-3
D: -
length: 12
CDR3: CASSYNTDTQYF
DNA: TGTGCCAGCAGCTATAACACAGATACGCAGTATTTT

size: -
V: TRBV19
J: TRBJ1-1
D: TRBD1
length: 17
CDR3: CASRIRQGAGQNTEAFF
DNA: TGTGCCAGTAGGATAAGACAGGGGGCTGGTCAGAACACTGAAGCTTTCTTT